These T cell receptor beta chains were read from a single sample in a study of control samples from healthy donors and cancer patients. The assay was immunoSEQ multiplex PCR, and TCRdb's table has in-frame clones only and misses some. The sample has around 130,000 clones, about 93% seen once. Source material: PBMCs. These receptors originate from a man aged 50-59 years with head and neck cancer. Each CDR3 is given with its conserved first and last residue. The D gene is left open where the match is weak. Expanded clones are given a class, and other clones once, few, many or no size at all.

D	size	V	J	length	CDR3	DNA
TRBD1	.	TRBV7-9	TRBJ2-6	19	CASSPGSGQVISGANVLTF	TGTGCCAGCAGCCCCGGCTCGGGACAGGTGATCTCTGGGGCCAACGTCCTGACTTTC
.	.	TRBV6-2/TRBV6-3	TRBJ1-5	14	CASSKGVRNQPQHF	TGTGCCAGCAGTAAGGGGGTTCGCAATCAGCCCCAGCATTTT
TRBD1	.	TRBV18	TRBJ2-7	13	CASSDRGSYEQYF	TGTGCCAGCTCGGACAGGGGTTCCTACGAGCAGTACTTC
TRBD1	.	TRBV28	TRBJ1-2	14	CASSLSGGADGYTF	TGTGCCAGCAGTTTGTCAGGGGGAGCGGATGGCTACACCTTC
.	.	TRBV20-1	TRBJ1-2	11	CSAFGHYGYTF	TGCAGTGCCTTCGGACATTATGGCTACACCTTC
.	.	TRBV4-3	TRBJ2-2	15	CASSPRGVEPGELFF	TGCGCCAGCAGCCCTCGAGGAGTCGAGCCCGGGGAGCTGTTTTTT
.	.	TRBV6-2/TRBV6-3	TRBJ2-2	15	CASSYSDQNTGELFF	TGTGCCAGCAGTTACTCGGACCAGAACACCGGGGAGCTGTTTTTT
.	.	TRBV7-9	TRBJ1-1	13	CASSLQVNTEAFF	TGTGCCAGCAGCTTACAGGTGAACACTGAAGCTTTCTTT
TRBD2	.	TRBV7-3	TRBJ2-1	16	CATALGTSGPQGEQFF	TGTGCCACCGCATTAGGGACTAGCGGCCCCCAGGGTGAGCAGTTCTTC
.	.	TRBV9	TRBJ1-2	15	CASSPGTGKDYGYTF	TGTGCCAGCAGCCCAGGAACAGGGAAAGACTATGGCTACACCTTC
.	.	TRBV29-1	TRBJ2-5	12	CSVERPSETQYF	TGCAGCGTTGAACGGCCATCAGAGACCCAGTACTTC
.	medium-sized	TRBV5-5	TRBJ1-6	16	CASSFRTVITNSPLHF	TGTGCCAGCAGCTTCAGGACAGTTATTACTAATTCACCCCTCCACTTT
.	.	TRBV5-5	TRBJ1-1	15	CASSWITVVGTEAFF	TGTGCCAGCAGCTGGATAACGGTAGTGGGCACTGAAGCTTTCTTT
.	.	TRBV14	TRBJ2-2	13	CASSQFLEGELFF	TGTGCCAGCAGCCAATTCCTGGAAGGGGAGCTGTTTTTT
.	.	TRBV18	TRBJ1-6	15	CASSPVGQLNSPLHF	TGTGCCAGCTCACCGGTTGGACAGTTAAATTCACCCCTCCACTTT
.	.	TRBV5-1	TRBJ2-7	14	CASSPSGHLYEQYF	TGCGCCAGCAGCCCATCGGGACACCTCTACGAGCAGTACTTC
TRBD2	.	TRBV5-4	TRBJ2-5	16	CASSHPSGGAAETQYF	TGTGCCAGCAGCCACCCCAGCGGGGGGGCCGCAGAGACCCAGTACTTC
TRBD2	.	TRBV11-2	TRBJ2-1	18	CASSLRLAGPFLGNEQFF	TGTGCCAGCAGCTTGAGGCTAGCGGGGCCCTTTCTTGGGAATGAGCAGTTCTTC
.	.	TRBV7-2	TRBJ1-3	14	CASSLGLVGNTIYF	TGTGCCAGCAGCTTAGGTCTGGTGGGAAACACCATATATTTT
.	.	TRBV2	TRBJ2-3	15	CASSADRGGTDTQYF	TGTGCCAGCAGCGCCGACAGGGGAGGGACAGATACGCAGTATTTT
TRBD2	.	TRBV11-2	TRBJ2-3	15	CASSLEAGGADTQYF	TGTGCCAGCAGCTTAGAAGCGGGGGGTGCGGATACGCAGTATTTT
.	.	TRBV7-6	TRBJ2-7	16	CASSLTGSQGGYEQYF	TGTGCCAGCAGCTTGACTGGGTCACAGGGAGGCTACGAGCAGTACTTC
.	.	TRBV20-1	TRBJ2-2	11	CSASGAGELFF	TGCAGTGCTAGTGGGGCCGGGGAGCTGTTTTTT
.	.	TRBV3-1/TRBV3-2	TRBJ2-7	11	CASSPPLKQYF	TGTGCCAGCAGCCCCCCCTTGAAGCAGTACTTC
.	.	TRBV5-1	TRBJ1-1	11	CASSLNGEAFF	TGCGCCAGCAGCTTGAATGGTGAAGCTTTCTTT
.	.	TRBV3-1/TRBV3-2	TRBJ2-1	14	CASSPSGRHNEQFF	TGTGCCAGCAGCCCCAGCGGCAGGCACAATGAGCAGTTCTTC